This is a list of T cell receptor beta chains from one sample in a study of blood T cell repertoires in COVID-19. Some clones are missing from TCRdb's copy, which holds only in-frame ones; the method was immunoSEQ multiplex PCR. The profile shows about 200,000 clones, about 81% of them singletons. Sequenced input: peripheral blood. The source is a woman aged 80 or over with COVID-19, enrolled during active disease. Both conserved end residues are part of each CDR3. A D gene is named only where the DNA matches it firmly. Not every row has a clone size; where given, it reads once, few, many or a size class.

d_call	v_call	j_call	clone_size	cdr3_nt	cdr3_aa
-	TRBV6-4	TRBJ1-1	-	TGTGCCAGCAGGGCAAGCCTAGGGGGTCAGGCTTTCTTT	CASRASLGGQAFF
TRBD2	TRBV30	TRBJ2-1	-	TGTGCCTGGAGTCACGGGACTAGCGGCTACAATGAGCAGTTCTTC	CAWSHGTSGYNEQFF
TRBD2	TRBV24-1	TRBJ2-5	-	TGTGCCACCAGTGATCAACCGGGACTAGCGAAAGAGACCCAGTACTTC	CATSDQPGLAKETQYF
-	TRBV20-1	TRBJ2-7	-	TGCAGTGCTAGAACCGCGGGAGAGCAGTACTTC	CSARTAGEQYF
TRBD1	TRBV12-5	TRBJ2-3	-	TGTGCTAGTGCTTTGGCTATAGGGGGCCCCACAGATACGCAGTATTTT	CASALAIGGPTDTQYF
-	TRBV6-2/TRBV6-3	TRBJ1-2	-	TGTGCCAGCAGTTACCGACCGGACAGCGTCTACTATGGCTACACCTTC	CASSYRPDSVYYGYTF
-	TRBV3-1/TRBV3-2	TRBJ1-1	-	TGTGCCAGCAGCCGTGCCAGGGCGGGGAGCACTGAAGCTTTCTTT	CASSRARAGSTEAFF
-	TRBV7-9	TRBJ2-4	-	TGTGCCAGCAGCTTAGTGGGAGAGGAAGAGTACTTC	CASSLVGEEEYF
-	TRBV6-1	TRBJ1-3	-	TGTGCCAGCAGTGAAGGCAGGTGGATGGGAAACACCATATATTTT	CASSEGRWMGNTIYF
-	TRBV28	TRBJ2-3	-	TGTGCCAGCAGTTCGGCTGACTCTGGTACGCAGTATTTT	CASSSADSGTQYF
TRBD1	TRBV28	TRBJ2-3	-	TGTGCCAGCAAGTTTAGGGACAGGCGCACAGATACGCAGTATTTT	CASKFRDRRTDTQYF
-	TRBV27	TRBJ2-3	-	TGTGCCAGCAGTTTATTCCGTTCGGATACGCAGTATTTT	CASSLFRSDTQYF
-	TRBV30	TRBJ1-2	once	TGTGCCTGGAGTGAAGGGAGCTATGGCTACACCTTC	CAWSEGSYGYTF
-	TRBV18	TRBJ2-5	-	TGTGCCAGCTCACCAAGGGGCAGACAAGAGACCCAGTACTTC	CASSPRGRQETQYF
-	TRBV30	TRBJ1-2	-	TGTGCCTGGAGTCCAGGGGACTATGGCTACACCTTC	CAWSPGDYGYTF
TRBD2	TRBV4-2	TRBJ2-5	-	TGTGCCAGCAGCCAGGCCCTCACTAGCGGGAGCATAGAGACCCAGTACTTC	CASSQALTSGSIETQYF